Sequencing of this T cell receptor beta chain was carried out in a study of cytomegalovirus exposure and HLA in healthy donors. General observations from the study: 164 TCR beta chains were listed as cytomegalovirus-associated. Previous analysis showed most TCR beta V segments were productive about 87% or about 30% of the time. One later analysis reportedly identified an Asian-associated ancestry cluster that showed fewer N-insertions than the roughly 600-donor mean. The only immune exposure information that was available was CMV serostatus.

Germline loops: CDR1 SEHNR, CDR2 FQNEAQ (reference sequence). This CDR3 comprises 17 residues. 13 Jbeta primers and 60 Vbeta primers were used for the PCR. Sequencing used immunoSEQ multiplex PCR; TCRdb keeps in-frame clones, though not all of them. The sample lists around 150,000 clones; around 69% were seen once. About this clone: Antigen: not known. At one of its ends the junction is not consistent with the germline gene, which may arise from a read error.

The sequencing sample was made of PBMCs. The clonotype comes from a woman aged 30 to 39 in good health and CMV-seronegative. The genes are TRBV7-9 and TRBJ2-2; the D gene is possibly TRBD1 (6 bases). The CDR3 bases are TGTTCCAGCAGCTTAGTATGGGACACCGCGAACACCGGGGAGCTGTTTTTT. Translated: CSSSLVWDTANTGELFF.